This TCR beta chain came from a study of T cells after yellow fever vaccination (dated by TCRdb to 2018 to 2020). About the study as a whole: The SMART-Seq v4 Ultra Low Input RNA kit was used to prepare libraries from fractions with low cell numbers. To track T-cell clones before and after primary and booster YFV17D yellow fever vaccination, bulk TCR alpha and beta repertoires were sequenced longitudinally. Two healthy male donors, one aged 18 to 30 and one aged 30 to 40 years, made up the cohort. Blood samples were taken at several timepoints before and after primary and secondary immunization, and bulk PBMC replicates and cell subsets were isolated. The full study reports these points: Most clones expanded after primary vaccination were re-detected after the booster (almost 97% of CD4 and approximately 88% of CD8), suggesting broad memory maintenance. The secondary T-cell response was weaker than the primary response but faster, peaking on day 5 instead of day 15. A small share of clonotypes occurred in both CD4 and CD8 compartments, likely arising from convergent recombination. FACS-sorted repertoires could contain abundant contaminating clonotypes from the bulk population, so computational filtering was required. Because the study included only a couple of donors, the extent to which the findings can be generalized is limited.

Synthesis of TCR cDNA relied on 5'RACE template switching, a step that introduced a universal primer site along with unique molecular identifiers. cDNA synthesis was primed from both the TCR alpha and TCR beta constant segments. Libraries were amplified in two PCR steps, with sample barcodes and sequencing adapters added in the second step. Sequencing of libraries was performed on Illumina HiSeq 2500 (2x100 bp) or NovaSeq (2x150 bp). For the original study's pipeline: Reads were demultiplexed and collapsed into UMI consensus sequences with MIGEC, and V(D)J alignment was performed with MiXCR. Vaccine-responding clonotypes were identified with edgeR using replicate PBMC samples, with FDR below 0.01 and a log2 fold change above 5 up to day 15 being required. Each bulk clonotype received a CD4 or CD8 identity based on whether the sequenced CD4 or CD8 repertoire contained that clonotype at higher abundance. TCRdb cleaned the public reads at Q25 with fastp, built clones with MiXCR and kept in-frame beta chains. Every entry covers one CDR3 protein and lists the most common genes and DNA from its rows. These V and J calls are TCRdb output, not the study's own analysis. The sample has about 170,000 distinct CDR3 sequences on record, approximately 6.2% of them singletons. Less than 3.5% of the sample is in the top ten clones.

This clonotype was recorded many times. What antigen it recognizes has not been identified. Per-base qualities were not stored, and no clone one base away is much larger. The treatment or condition label corresponds to: live attenuated yellow fever vaccine strain. PBMCs were isolated from peripheral blood using a standard Ficoll-Paque protocol. CD4 and CD8 T-cell fractions were isolated with Dynabeads CD4 and CD8 positive selection kits. RNA was extracted with TriZol from bulk PBMCs, CD4 and CD8 fractions, and dextramer-positive and dextramer-negative fractions. Trimming removed 4 bases from V and 9 bases from J; the gene matches leave 10 bases unexplained. The CDR3 has 14 amino acids, counting the end cysteine and phenylalanine. The CDR3 DNA has 42 bases and is translated from base 1. CDR1 and CDR2 (SGHNT, YYREEE) derive from the germline V gene (reference sequence).

The receptor chain draws on TRBV5-4 and TRBJ2-3, with 8 junctional bases fitting TRBD2. The source is a man aged 18 to 29 who received the YFV17D yellow fever vaccine. This sample comprised CD4+ T cells sorted from PBMCs, obtained on the day of the first yellow fever vaccination. The CDR3 has the sequence CASSIRAGGGTQYF. Here is the DNA: TGTGCCAGCAGCATCCGGGCGGGGGGAGGAACGCAGTATTTT.